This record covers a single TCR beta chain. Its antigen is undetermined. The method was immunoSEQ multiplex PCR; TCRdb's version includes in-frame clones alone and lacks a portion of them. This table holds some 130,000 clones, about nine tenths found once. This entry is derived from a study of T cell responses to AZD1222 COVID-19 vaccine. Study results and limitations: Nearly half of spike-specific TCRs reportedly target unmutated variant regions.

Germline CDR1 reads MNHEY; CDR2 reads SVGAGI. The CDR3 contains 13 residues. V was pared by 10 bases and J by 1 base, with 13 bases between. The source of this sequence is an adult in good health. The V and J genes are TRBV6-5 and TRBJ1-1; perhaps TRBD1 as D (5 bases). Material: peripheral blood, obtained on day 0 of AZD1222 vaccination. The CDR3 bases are TGTGCCACCTCCAGGGACGGGAACACTGAAGCTTTCTTT. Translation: CATSRDGNTEAFF.